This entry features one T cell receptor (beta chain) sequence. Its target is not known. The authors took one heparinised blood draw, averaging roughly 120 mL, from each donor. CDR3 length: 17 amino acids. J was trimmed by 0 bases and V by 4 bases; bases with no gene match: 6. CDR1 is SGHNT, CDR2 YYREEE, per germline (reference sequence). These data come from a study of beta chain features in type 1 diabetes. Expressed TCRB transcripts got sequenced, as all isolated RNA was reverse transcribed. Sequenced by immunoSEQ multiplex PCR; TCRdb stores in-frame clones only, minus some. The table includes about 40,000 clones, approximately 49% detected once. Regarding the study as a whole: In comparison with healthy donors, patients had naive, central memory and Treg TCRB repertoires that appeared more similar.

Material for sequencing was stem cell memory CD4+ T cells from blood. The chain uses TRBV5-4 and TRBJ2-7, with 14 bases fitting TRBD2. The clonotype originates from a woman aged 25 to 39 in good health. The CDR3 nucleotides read TGTGCCAGCAGCAGGGGACTAGCGGGAGATTTCTCCTACGAGCAGTACTTC. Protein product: CASSRGLAGDFSYEQYF.